The 10 T cell receptor beta chains below were found in one sample sequenced in a study of T cell repertoires in cytomegalovirus infection. No cognate antigen is known for these TCRs. MiXCR was run by TCRdb on the reads, yielding one entry per CDR3 protein. The table lists about 100,000 distinct CDR3 sequences, under 45% of them singletons. The source was CD8+ T cells from cultured PBMCs, collected from culture after CMV antigen stimulation. Receptors were obtained from a human donor in good health (CMV status not recorded). Some clones in this sample may be carry-over from other donors' samples.

The chain carries TRBV2 and TRBJ2-1, with TRBD1 matching over 11 bases. The CDR3 runs 14 residues. The germline V gene encodes CDR1 SNHLY and CDR2 FYNNEI. V dropped 4 bases and J dropped 9; count of bases not matched to a gene: 5. DNA for the CDR3: TGTGCCAGCAGTGGCGGACAGGGGGCAGGTGAGCAGTTCTTC. Translated: CASSGGQGAGEQFF. The full variable domain, rest sourced from reference TRBV2 and TRBJ2-1, is EPEVTQTPSHQVTQMGQEVILRCVPISNHLYFYWYRQILGQKVEFLVSFYNNEISEKSEIFDDQFSVERPDGSNFTLKIRSTKLEDSAMYFCASSGGQGAGEQFFGPGTRLTVL.

In this sample, this clonotype turned up many times. The V and J genes are TRBV5-1 and TRBJ2-7, with no clear D. The ends were cut back, 1 base at V and 7 bases at J, with 12 bases in the middle. Germline V CDR1 and CDR2: SGHRS, YFSETQ. This CDR3 is 13 amino acids long. CDR3 bases: TGCGCCAGCAGCTTGTCATCTACGAGGGAGCAGTACTTC. Translated: CASSLSSTREQYF.

CDR3 sequence: CASSRGTNTEAFF. In nucleotides, the CDR3 is TGTGCCAGCAGTCGAGGGACGAACACTGAAGCTTTCTTT. The V gene is TRBV7-2, the J gene TRBJ1-1; weak D call: TRBD1 (5 bases). The CDR3 loop spans 13 amino acids. Trimming took 6 bases from V and 1 from J, leaving 9 bases between them. Germline V gene lookup returns CDR1 SGHTA and CDR2 FQGNSA.

This clonotype was counted at least ten times. The CDR3 nucleotides are TGTGCCAGCAGTAAGACATCGGGGGCGTACAATGAGCAGTTCTTC. Amino acids: CASSKTSGAYNEQFF. The rearrangement links TRBV27 to TRBJ2-1; TRBD1 or TRBD2 may be the D gene (6 bases each). Deletions cut 5 bases from V and 4 bases from J, with 15 bases between. The CDR3 is 15 residues long. Looked up from germline, CDR1 is MNHEY and CDR2 is SMNVEV (reference sequence).

J is TRBJ1-2 and V is TRBV27; a weak D match, TRBD1 (5 bases). The V and J ends lost 5 bases and 4 bases respectively, with 14 bases between them. Germline V CDR1 and CDR2: MNHEY, SMNVEV (reference sequence). CDR3 length equals 14 residues. CDR3 residues: CASSTQDGRYGYTF. CDR3 bases: TGTGCCAGCAGTACACAGGACGGCCGCTATGGCTACACCTTC.

The table lists this clonotype with a few counts. The genes are TRBV6-5 and TRBJ1-1, with D perhaps TRBD1 (5 bases). Trimming pared 3 bases from V and 4 bases from J, leaving 15 bases between. The CDR3 spans 15 residues. CDR1 is MNHEY and CDR2 is SVGAGI in the germline V gene. This CDR3 is CASSYRTGPGTEAFF. CDR3 in DNA: TGTGCCAGCAGTTATCGTACGGGGCCGGGCACTGAAGCTTTCTTT.

The V and J genes are TRBV4-1 and TRBJ2-7; D is possibly TRBD2 (5 bases). The CDR3 has 17 residues. CDR1 and CDR2 (germline): MGHRA, YSYEKL. V lost 4 bases and J lost 4, with 23 bases in between. The CDR3 DNA sequence: TGCGCCAGCAGCCGAGGGCACATCGGACTGGGCCGATACGAGCAGTACTTC. Amino acid sequence: CASSRGHIGLGRYEQYF.

This clonotype occurred a few times. The J gene is TRBJ2-4, the V gene TRBV4-1, with D tentatively TRBD1 (5 bases). Germline V gene sequence: CDR1 MGHRA, CDR2 YSYEKL. CDR3 length: 13 residues. Trimming removed 7 bases from V and 4 bases from J, with 11 bases in between. The CDR3 DNA reads as TGCGCCAGCACTGAGACAGAGAAAAACATTCAGTACTTC. Translated, it gives CASTETEKNIQYF.

The chain uses TRBV6-1 and TRBJ2-1; 12 bases agree with TRBD2. The CDR3 runs to 15 residues. The germline V gene encodes CDR1 MNHNS and CDR2 SASEGT. V shed 5 bases and J 7 bases; nucleotides not matched to a gene: 6. CDR3 in amino acids: CASSPSGGALNEQFF. Written as DNA, the CDR3 is TGTGCCAGCAGTCCTAGCGGGGGGGCGTTAAATGAGCAGTTCTTC.

V is TRBV18 and J is TRBJ2-1, with TRBD2 matching over 10 bases. Germline CDR1 and CDR2: KGHSH and LQKENI. Trimming removed 3 bases from V and 3 bases from J; junction bases left unmatched: 5. This CDR3 is 16 amino acids long. The CDR3: CASSPLAGDLYNEQFF. The DNA for the CDR3 is TGTGCCAGCTCACCTCTAGCGGGGGACCTCTACAATGAGCAGTTCTTC.